This TCR beta chain was documented in a study of T-cell memory formation after mild COVID-19. This clonotype was seen a handful of times. Its antigen is unidentified. Looked up from germline, CDR1 is LGHNA and CDR2 is YSLEER. CDR3 length equals 16 residues. The junction had 5 bases not matched to a gene; V was cut back by 3 bases and J by 0 bases. TCRdb reprocessed the 5' RACE reads with MiXCR, giving one entry per CDR3 protein. The profile shows approximately 580,000 distinct CDR3 sequences, 20% of them singletons. Regarding the study as a whole: Clones that shrank (day 15 to 85) were balanced CD4/CD8, whereas later expanders leaned CD4+. Contracting CD4+ clones lay largely in CM and EM, with CD8+ ones residing in EMRA. There were some responding clones in pre-infection memory, which suggested that cross-reactive memory had joined.

V usage is TRBV4-3 and J usage is TRBJ1-5, with 7 bases lining up with TRBD1. The sample taken for sequencing was PBMCs or a T cell subset sorted from them (not recorded which). This sequence was found in an adult woman who had mild COVID-19 (a few samples of this study predate the infection). Cell type and time point are not known. The CDR3: CASSQGTDYSNQPQHF. CDR3 in DNA: TGCGCCAGCAGCCAGGGGACAGACTATAGCAATCAGCCCCAGCATTTT.